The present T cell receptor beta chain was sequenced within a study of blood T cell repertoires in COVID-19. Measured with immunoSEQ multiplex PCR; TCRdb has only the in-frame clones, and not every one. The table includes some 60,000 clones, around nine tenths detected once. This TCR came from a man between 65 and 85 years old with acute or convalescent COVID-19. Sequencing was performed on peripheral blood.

In DNA form, the CDR3 reads TGTGCCAGCAGCTCAGGCAACAGGGGGCGTCCTAGCACAGATACGCAGTATTTT. This translates into CASSSGNRGRPSTDTQYF. This chain links TRBV7-6 with TRBJ2-3, with 9 bases fitting TRBD1. The CDR3 extends over 18 amino acids. Germline V lookup: CDR1 SGHVS, CDR2 FNYEAQ. V was pared by 4 bases and J by 0 bases, with 11 bases of the junction left unmatched.